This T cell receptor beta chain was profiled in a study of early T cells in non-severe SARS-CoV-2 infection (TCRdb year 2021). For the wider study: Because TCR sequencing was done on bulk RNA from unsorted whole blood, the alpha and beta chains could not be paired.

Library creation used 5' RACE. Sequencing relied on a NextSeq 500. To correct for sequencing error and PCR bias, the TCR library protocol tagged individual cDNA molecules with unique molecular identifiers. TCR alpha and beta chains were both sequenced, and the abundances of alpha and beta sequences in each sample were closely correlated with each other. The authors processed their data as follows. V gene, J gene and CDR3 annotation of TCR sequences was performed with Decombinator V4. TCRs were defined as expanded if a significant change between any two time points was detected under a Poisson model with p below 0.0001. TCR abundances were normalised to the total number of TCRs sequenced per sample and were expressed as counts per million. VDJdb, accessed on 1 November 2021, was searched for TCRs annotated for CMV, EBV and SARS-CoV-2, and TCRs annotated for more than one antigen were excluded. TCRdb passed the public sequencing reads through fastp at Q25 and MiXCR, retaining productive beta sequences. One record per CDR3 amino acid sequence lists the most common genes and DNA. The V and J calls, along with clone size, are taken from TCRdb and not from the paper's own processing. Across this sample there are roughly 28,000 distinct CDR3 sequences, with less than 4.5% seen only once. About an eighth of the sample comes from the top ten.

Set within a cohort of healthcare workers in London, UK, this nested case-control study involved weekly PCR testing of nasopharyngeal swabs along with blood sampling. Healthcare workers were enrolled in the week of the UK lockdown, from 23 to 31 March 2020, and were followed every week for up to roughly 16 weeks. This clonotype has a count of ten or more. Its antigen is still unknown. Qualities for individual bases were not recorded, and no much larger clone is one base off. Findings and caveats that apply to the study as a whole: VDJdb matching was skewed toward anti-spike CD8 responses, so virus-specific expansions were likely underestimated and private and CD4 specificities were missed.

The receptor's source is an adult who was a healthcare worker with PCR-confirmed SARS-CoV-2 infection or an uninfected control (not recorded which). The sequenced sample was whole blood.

The DNA is TGTGCCAGCAGCTTAGGCGGTAGCGGGGAAGTCACAGATACGCAGTATTTT. It translates to CASSLGGSGEVTDTQYF. The chain is encoded by TRBV7-8 joined to TRBJ2-3; the central 8 bases match TRBD2. Trimming accounts for 1 base at V and 2 bases at J, while the number of junction bases matched to no gene is 8. From its cysteine to its phenylalanine, the CDR3 spans 17 amino acids. The DNA shown is the 51-base CDR3, in frame from base 1. In the germline V gene, CDR1 corresponds to SGHVS and CDR2 to FQNEAQ.